The present T cell receptor (beta chain) was sequenced within a study of cytomegalovirus exposure and HLA in healthy donors. Whole-study results and caveats: The authors enumerated around 150 TCR beta chains as linked to cytomegalovirus.

This CDR3 has 15 residues. CDR1 SNHLY and CDR2 FYNNEI come from the germline V gene. V lost 2 bases to trimming and J lost 7 bases, with 15 bases between them. About this clone itself: Its cognate antigen is unknown.

Generated by immunoSEQ multiplex PCR, the TCRdb table keeps only in-frame clones and is missing some. The profile shows fewer than 90,000 clones, 94% of them singletons. The sequencing sample was made of PBMCs. The chain couples TRBV2 to TRBJ1-5; perhaps TRBD1 as D (5 bases). This TCR was recovered from a woman aged 18-29 years in good health and CMV-seronegative. CDR3 sequence reads: CASSELRGIGQPQHF. The DNA for the CDR3 is TGTGCCAGCAGTGAACTAAGGGGCATAGGACAGCCCCAGCATTTT.